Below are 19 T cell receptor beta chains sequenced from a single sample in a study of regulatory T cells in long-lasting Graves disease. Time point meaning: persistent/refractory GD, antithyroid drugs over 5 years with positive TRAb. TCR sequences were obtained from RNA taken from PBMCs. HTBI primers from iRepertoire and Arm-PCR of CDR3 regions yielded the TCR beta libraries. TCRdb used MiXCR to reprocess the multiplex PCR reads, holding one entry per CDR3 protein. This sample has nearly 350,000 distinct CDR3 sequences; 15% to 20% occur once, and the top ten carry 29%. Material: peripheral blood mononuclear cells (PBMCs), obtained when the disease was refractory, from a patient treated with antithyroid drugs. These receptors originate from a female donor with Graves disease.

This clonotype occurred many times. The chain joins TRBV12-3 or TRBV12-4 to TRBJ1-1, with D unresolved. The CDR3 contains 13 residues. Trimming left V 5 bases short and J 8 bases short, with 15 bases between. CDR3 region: CASSLDPRPEAFF. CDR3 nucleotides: TGTGCCAGCAGTCTCGACCCGCGTCCAGAAGCTTTCTTT.

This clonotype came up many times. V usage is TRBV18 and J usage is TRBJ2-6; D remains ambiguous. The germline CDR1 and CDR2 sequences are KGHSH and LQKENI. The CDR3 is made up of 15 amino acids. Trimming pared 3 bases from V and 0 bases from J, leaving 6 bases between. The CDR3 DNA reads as TGTGCCAGCTCACCTGGTTTCTCTGGGGCCAACGTCCTGACTTTC. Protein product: CASSPGFSGANVLTF.

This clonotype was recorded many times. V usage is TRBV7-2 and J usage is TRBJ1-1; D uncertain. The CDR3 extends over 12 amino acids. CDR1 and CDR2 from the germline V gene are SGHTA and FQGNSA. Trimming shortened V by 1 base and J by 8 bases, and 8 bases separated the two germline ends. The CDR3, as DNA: TGTGCCAGCAGCTTAGAGATACAGGAAGCTTTCTTT. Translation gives CASSLEIQEAFF. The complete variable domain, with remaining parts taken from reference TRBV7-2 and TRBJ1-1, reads GAGVSQSPSNKVTEKGKDVELRCDPISGHTALYWYRQSLGQGLEFLIYFQGNSAPDKSGLPSDRFSAERTGGSVSTLTIQRTQQEDSAVYLCASSLEIQEAFFGQGTRLTVV.

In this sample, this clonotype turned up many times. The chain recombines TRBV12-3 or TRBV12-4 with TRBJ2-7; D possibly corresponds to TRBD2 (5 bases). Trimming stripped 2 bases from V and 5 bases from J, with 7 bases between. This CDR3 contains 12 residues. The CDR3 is CASSLIGNEQYF. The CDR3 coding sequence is TGTGCCAGCAGTTTAATCGGGAACGAGCAGTACTTC.

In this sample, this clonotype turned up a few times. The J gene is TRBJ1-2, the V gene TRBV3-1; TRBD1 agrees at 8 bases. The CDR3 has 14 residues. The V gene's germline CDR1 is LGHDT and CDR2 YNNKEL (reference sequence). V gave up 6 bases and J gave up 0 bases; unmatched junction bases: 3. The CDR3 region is CASRDRGSNYGYTF. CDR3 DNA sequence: TGTGCCAGCAGAGACAGGGGTTCTAACTATGGCTACACCTTC. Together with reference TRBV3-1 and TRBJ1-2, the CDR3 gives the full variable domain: DTAVSQTPKYLVTQMGNDKSIKCEQNLGHDTMYWYKQDSKKFLKIMFSYNNKELIINETVPNRFSPKSPDKAHLNLHINSLELGDSAVYFCASRDRGSNYGYTFGSGTRLTVV.

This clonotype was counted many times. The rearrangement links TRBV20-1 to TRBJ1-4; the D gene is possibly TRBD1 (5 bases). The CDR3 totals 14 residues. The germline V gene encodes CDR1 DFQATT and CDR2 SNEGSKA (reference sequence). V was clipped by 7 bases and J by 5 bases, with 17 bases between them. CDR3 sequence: CSVGGGGPNEKLFF. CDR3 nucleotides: TGCAGTGTCGGCGGGGGAGGTCCGAATGAAAAACTGTTTTTT.

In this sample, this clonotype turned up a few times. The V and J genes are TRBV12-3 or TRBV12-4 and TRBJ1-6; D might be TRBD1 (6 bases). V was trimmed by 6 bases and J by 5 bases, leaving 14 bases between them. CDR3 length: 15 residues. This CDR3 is CASRPGARNNSPLHF. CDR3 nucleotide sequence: TGTGCCAGCAGACCAGGGGCGCGGAATAATTCACCCCTCCACTTT.

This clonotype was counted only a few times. CDR3 in DNA: TGCAGCGTTGAGTGGATCACTGAAGCTTTCTTT. It translates to CSVEWITEAFF. The genes are TRBV29-1 and TRBJ1-1; D not certain. In germline, CDR1 is SQVTM, CDR2 ANQGSEA. The length of the CDR3 is 11 residues. The V end lost 3 bases, the J end lost 4 bases, and 6 bases lay between the germline ends.

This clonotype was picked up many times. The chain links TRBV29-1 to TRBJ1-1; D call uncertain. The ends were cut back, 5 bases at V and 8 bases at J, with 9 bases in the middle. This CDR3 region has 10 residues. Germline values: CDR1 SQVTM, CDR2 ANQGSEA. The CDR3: CSVKIVEAFF. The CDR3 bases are TGCAGCGTTAAGATCGTGGAAGCTTTCTTT. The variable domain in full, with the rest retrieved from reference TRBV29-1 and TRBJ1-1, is SAVISQKPSRDICQRGTSLTIQCQVDSQVTMMFWYRQQPGQSLTLIATANQGSEATYESGFVIDKFPISRPNLTFSTLTVSNMSPEDSSIYLCSVKIVEAFFGQGTRLTVV.

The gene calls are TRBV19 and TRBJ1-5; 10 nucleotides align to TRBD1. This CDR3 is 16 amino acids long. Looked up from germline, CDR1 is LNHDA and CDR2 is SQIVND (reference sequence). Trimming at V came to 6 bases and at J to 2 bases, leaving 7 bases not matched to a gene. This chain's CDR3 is CASSHRDRGGNQPQHF. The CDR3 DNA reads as TGTGCCAGTAGCCACCGGGACAGGGGCGGCAATCAGCCCCAGCATTTT.

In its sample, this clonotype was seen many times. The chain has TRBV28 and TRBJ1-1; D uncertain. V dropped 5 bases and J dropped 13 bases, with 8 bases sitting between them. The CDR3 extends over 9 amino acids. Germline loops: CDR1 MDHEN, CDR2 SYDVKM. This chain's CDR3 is CASSPGLFF. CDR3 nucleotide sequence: TGTGCCAGCAGTCCAGGACTTTTCTTT.

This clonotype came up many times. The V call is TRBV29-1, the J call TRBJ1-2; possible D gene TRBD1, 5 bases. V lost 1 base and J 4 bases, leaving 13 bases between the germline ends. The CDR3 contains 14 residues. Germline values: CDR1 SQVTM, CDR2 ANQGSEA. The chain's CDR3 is CSVEGGEGGYGYTF. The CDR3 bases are TGCAGCGTTGAAGGGGGGGAAGGTGGCTATGGCTACACCTTC. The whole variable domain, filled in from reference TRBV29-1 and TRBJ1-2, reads SAVISQKPSRDICQRGTSLTIQCQVDSQVTMMFWYRQQPGQSLTLIATANQGSEATYESGFVIDKFPISRPNLTFSTLTVSNMSPEDSSIYLCSVEGGEGGYGYTFGSGTRLTVV.

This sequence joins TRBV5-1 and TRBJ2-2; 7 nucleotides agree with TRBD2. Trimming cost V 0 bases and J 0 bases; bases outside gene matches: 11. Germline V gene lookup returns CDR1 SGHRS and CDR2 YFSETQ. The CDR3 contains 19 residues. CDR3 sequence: CASSLGSSSGLANTGELFF. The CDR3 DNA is TGCGCCAGCAGCTTGGGATCGTCTAGCGGCCTAGCGAACACCGGGGAGCTGTTTTTT.

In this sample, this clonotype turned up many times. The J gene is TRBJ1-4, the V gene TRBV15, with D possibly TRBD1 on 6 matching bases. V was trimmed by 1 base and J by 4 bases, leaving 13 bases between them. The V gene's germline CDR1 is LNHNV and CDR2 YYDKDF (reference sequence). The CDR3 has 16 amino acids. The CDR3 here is CATSRGEGGFNEKLFF. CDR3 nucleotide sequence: TGTGCCACCAGCAGAGGCGAAGGGGGTTTTAATGAAAAACTGTTTTTT.

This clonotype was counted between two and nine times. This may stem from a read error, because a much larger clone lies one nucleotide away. The CDR3 loop is CANSPGGMETQYF. The CDR3 DNA follows: TGTGCCAACAGCCCCGGGGGAATGGAGACCCAGTACTTC. V is TRBV3-1 and J is TRBJ2-5; maybe TRBD2 (6 bases). The CDR3 has 13 residues. Germline assignment: CDR1 LGHDT and CDR2 YNNKEL (reference sequence).

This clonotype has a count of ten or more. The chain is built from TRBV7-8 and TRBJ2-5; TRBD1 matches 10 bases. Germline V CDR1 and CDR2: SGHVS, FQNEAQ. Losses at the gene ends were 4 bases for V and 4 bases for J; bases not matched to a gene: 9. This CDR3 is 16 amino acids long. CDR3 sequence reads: CASSYSGGDRGETQYF. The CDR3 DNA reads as TGTGCCAGCAGCTATTCCGGGGGGGACAGGGGAGAGACCCAGTACTTC.

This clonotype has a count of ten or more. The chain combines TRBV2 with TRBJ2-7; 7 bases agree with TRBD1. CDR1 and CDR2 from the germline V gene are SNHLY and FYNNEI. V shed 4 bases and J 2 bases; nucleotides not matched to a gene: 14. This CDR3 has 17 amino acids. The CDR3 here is CASSGYTGQVGTYEQYF. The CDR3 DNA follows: TGTGCCAGCAGTGGATATACTGGACAGGTCGGGACCTACGAGCAGTACTTC.

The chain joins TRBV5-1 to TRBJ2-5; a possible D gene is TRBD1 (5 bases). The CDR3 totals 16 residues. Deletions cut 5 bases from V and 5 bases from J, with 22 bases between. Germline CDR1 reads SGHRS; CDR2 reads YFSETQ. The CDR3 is CASRSSTGGRFETQYF. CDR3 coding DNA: TGCGCCAGCAGATCAAGCACAGGTGGGCGTTTTGAGACCCAGTACTTC.

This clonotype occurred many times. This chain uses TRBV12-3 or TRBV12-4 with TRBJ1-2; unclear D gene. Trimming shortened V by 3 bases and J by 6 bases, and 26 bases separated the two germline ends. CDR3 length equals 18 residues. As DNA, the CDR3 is TGTGCCAGCAGTTTCGTCGGGAGAAAGAGAGGGAAGGGTGATGGCTACACCTTC. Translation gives CASSFVGRKRGKGDGYTF.